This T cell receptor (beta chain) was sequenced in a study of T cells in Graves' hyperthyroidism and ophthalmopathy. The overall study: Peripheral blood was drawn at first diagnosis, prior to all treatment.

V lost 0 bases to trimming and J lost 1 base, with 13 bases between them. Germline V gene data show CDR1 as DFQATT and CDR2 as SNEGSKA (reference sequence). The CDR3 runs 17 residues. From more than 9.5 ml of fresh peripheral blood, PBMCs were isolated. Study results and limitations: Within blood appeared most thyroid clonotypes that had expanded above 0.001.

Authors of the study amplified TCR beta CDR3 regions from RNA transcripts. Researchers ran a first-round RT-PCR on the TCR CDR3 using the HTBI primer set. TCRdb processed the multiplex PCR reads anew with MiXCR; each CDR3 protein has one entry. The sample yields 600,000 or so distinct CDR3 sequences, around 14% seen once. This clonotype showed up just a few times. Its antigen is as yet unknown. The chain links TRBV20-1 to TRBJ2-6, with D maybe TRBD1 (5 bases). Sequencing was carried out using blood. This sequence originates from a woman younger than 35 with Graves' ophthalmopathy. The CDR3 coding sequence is TGCAGTGCTAGAGAGAGTGATAGGGGATCTGGGGCCAACGTCCTGACTTTC. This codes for CSARESDRGSGANVLTF.